The T cell receptor (beta chain) under discussion was sequenced for a study of blood T cell repertoires in COVID-19. Germline V CDR1 and CDR2: MNHEY, SVGEGT. This CDR3 spans 16 amino acids. V was trimmed by 6 bases and J by 4 bases, leaving 16 bases between them. Assay: immunoSEQ multiplex PCR; the TCRdb copy retains only in-frame clones and omits some. The sample lists about 34,000 clones; more than 70% were seen once. The sequencing input was peripheral blood. This rearrangement joins TRBV6-2 or TRBV6-3 to TRBJ2-6, with D perhaps TRBD1 (6 bases). The source is a man older than 75 with active or convalescent COVID-19. CDR3 region: CASSRHAGAGANVLTF. DNA of the CDR3: TGTGCCAGCAGCCGACATGCAGGGGCGGGGGCCAACGTCCTGACTTTC.